This T cell receptor beta chain was sequenced for a study of blood T cell repertoires in COVID-19. Study-wide background: Sites in the United States, Italy and Spain provided acute and convalescent COVID-19 samples. T cells, B-cell-depleted T cells, or PBMCs supplied cDNA or gDNA.

As handled by the study authors: Quantification of nucleated cells was approximated via reference gene primer amplification. The method was immunoSEQ multiplex PCR; TCRdb's version includes in-frame clones alone and lacks a portion of them. From that table come the V and J calls and clone size; the DNA was used to work out D and trimming. This table has around 700,000 clones, about nine tenths appearing once. Germline V gene lookup returns CDR1 SGHVS and CDR2 FQNEAQ. The CDR3 is 16 residues long. With 1 base clipped from V and 10 bases from J, the junction kept 13 bases outside the gene matches. Source material: peripheral blood. This clonotype was sampled from a young woman with acute or convalescent COVID-19. The chain carries TRBV7-8 and TRBJ2-5; 9 bases fit TRBD2. The CDR3 loop is CASSLGVAGVNRNQYF. The CDR3 bases are TGTGCCAGCAGCTTAGGAGTAGCGGGGGTAAACAGGAACCAGTACTTC.